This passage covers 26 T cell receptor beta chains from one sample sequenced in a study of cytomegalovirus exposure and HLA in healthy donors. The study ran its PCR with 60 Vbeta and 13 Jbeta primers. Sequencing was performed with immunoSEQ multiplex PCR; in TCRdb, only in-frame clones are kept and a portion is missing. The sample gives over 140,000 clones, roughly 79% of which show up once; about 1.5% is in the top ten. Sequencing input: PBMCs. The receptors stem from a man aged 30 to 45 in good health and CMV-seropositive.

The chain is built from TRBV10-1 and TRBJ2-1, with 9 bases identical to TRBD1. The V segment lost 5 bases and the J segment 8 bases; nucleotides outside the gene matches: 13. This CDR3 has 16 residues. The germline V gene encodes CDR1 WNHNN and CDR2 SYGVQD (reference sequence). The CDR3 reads CASSSGWGQGDDEQFF. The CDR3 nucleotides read TGCGCCAGCAGTTCGGGCTGGGGACAGGGCGATGATGAGCAGTTCTTC.

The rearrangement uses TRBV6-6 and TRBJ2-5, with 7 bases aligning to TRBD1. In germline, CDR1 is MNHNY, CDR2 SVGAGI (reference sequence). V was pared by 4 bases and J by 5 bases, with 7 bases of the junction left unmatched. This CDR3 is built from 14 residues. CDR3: CASSSETGTETQYF. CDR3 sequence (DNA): TGTGCCAGCAGTTCCGAGACAGGGACCGAGACCCAGTACTTC.

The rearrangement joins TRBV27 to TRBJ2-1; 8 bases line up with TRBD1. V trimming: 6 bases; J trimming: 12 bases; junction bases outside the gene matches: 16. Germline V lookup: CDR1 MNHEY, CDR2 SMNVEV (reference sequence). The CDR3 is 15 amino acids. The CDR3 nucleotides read TGTGCCAGCAGAGGCCAGGGGGCCGGTTTACGAAGGCAGTTCTTC. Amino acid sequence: CASRGQGAGLRRQFF.

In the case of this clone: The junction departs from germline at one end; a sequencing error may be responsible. This chain's CDR3 is CASTYRGGSGPEAFF. CDR3 DNA: TGCGCCAGCACGTACCGGGGGGGCAGTGGCCCTGAGGCTTTCTTT. V and J are TRBV4-1 and TRBJ1-1; a weak D match, TRBD1 (6 bases). Looked up from germline, CDR1 is MGHRA and CDR2 is YSYEKL. The CDR3 is made up of 15 amino acids.

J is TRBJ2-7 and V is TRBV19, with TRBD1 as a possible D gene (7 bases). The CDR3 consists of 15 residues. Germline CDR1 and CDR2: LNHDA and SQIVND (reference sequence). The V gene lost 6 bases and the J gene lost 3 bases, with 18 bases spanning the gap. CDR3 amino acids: CASSPPGGGFYEQYF. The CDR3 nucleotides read TGTGCCAGTAGCCCCCCCGGAGGGGGCTTCTACGAGCAGTACTTC. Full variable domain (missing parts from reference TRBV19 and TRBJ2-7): DGGITQSPKYLFRKEGQNVTLSCEQNLNHDAMYWYRQDPGQGLRLIYYSQIVNDFQKGDIAEGYSVSREKKESFPLTVTSAQKNPTAFYLCASSPPGGGFYEQYFGPGTRLTVT.

The CDR3 is CASSLGTLYEQYF. The CDR3 nucleotides read TGTGCCAGCAGCTTAGGGACACTCTACGAGCAGTACTTC. The chain recombines TRBV7-9 with TRBJ2-5; TRBD1 might be the D (5 bases). TRBJ2-7 matches the DNA end more closely, so the J call is doubtful. Germline assignment: CDR1 SEHNR and CDR2 FQNEAQ (reference sequence). The CDR3 is 13 amino acids.

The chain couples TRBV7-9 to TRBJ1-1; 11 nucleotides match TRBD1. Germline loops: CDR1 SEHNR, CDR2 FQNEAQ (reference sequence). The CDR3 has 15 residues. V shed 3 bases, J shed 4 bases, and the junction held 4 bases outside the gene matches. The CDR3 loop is CASSFGQGAGTEAFF. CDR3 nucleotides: TGTGCCAGCAGCTTCGGACAGGGGGCCGGCACTGAAGCTTTCTTT.

CDR3 protein: CASSPGQGIGEQYF. The CDR3 DNA reads TGTGCCAGCAGTCCGGGACAGGGTATCGGCGAGCAGTACTTC. The rearrangement joins TRBV28 to TRBJ2-7; TRBD1 matches at 9 bases. V lost 5 bases to trimming and J lost 6 bases; unmatched junction nucleotides: 8. The CDR3 runs 14 residues. CDR1 MDHEN and CDR2 SYDVKM come from the germline V gene. Complete variable domain (other parts from reference TRBV28 and TRBJ2-7): DVKVTQSSRYLVKRTGEKVFLECVQDMDHENMFWYRQDPGLGLRLIYFSYDVKMKEKGDIPEGYSVSREKKERFSLILESASTNQTSMYLCASSPGQGIGEQYFGPGTRLTVT.

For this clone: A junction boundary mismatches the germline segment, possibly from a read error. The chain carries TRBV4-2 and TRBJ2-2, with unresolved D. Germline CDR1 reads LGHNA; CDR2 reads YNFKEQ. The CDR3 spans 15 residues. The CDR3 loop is CASTQGLPNTGELFF. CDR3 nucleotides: TGTGCCAGCACCCAAGGGCTTCCGAACACCGGGGAGCTGTTTTTT.

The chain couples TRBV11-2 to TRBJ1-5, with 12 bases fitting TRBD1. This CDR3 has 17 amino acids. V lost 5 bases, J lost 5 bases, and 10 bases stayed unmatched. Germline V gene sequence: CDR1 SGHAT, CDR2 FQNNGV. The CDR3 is CASSKGTGGPNDQPQHF. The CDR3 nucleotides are TGTGCCAGCAGCAAAGGGACAGGGGGCCCCAATGATCAGCCCCAGCATTTT. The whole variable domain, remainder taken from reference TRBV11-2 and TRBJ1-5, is EAGVAQSPRYKIIEKRQSVAFWCNPISGHATLYWYQQILGQGPKLLIQFQNNGVVDDSQLPKDRFSAERLKGVDSTLKIQPAKLEDSAVYLCASSKGTGGPNDQPQHFGDGTRLSIL.

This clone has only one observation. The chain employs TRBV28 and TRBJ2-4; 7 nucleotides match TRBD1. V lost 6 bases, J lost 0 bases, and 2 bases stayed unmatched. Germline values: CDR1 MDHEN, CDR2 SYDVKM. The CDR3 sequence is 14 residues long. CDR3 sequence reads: CASRAGGAKNIQYF. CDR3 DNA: TGTGCCAGCAGGGCAGGGGGAGCCAAAAACATTCAGTACTTC.

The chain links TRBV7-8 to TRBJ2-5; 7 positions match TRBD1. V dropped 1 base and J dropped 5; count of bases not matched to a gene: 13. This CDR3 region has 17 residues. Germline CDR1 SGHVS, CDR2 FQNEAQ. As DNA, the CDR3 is TGTGCCAGCAGCTTAGGCCAGGGGGTCCGCCTGGACGAGACCCAGTACTTC. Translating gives CASSLGQGVRLDETQYF.

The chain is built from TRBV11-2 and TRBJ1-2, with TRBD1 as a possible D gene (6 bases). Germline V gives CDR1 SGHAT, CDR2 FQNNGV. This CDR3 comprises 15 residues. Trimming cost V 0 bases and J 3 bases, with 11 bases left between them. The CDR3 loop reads CASSLEAGEYYGYTF. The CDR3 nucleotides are TGTGCCAGCAGCTTAGAGGCAGGGGAATACTATGGCTACACCTTC.

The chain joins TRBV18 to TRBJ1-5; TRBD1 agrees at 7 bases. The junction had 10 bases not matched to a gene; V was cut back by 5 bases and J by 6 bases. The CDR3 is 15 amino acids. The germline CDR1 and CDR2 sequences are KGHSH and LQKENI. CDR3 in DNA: TGTGCCAGCTCAAGCGACCAAGGGGGCGGTCAGCCCCAGCATTTT. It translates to CASSSDQGGGQPQHF.

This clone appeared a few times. The CDR3 sequence is CASSPLEVEEETQYF. For the CDR3, the DNA is TGTGCCAGCAGCCCCCTTGAGGTGGAGGAGGAGACCCAGTACTTC. V usage is TRBV5-6 and J usage is TRBJ2-5, with a possible D match to TRBD2 (5 bases). Germline V CDR1 and CDR2: SGHDT, YYEEEE. The CDR3 totals 15 residues. The V end was cut by 4 bases, the J end by 5 bases, with 18 bases between.

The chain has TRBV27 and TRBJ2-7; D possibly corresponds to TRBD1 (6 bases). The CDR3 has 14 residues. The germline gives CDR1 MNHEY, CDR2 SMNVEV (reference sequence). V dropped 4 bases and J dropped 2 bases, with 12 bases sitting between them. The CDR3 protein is CASSSRDKPYEQYF. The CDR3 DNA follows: TGTGCCAGCAGTTCCCGGGACAAGCCCTACGAGCAGTACTTC.

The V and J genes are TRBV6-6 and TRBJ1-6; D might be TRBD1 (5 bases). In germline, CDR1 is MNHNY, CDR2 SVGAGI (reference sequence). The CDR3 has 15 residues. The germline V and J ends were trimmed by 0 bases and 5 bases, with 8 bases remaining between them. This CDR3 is CASSYSQGNNSPLHF. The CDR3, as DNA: TGTGCCAGCAGTTACTCGCAGGGAAATAATTCACCCCTCCACTTT.

The CDR3 sequence: CASSIAQGGGYTF. The DNA for the CDR3 is TGTGCCAGTAGTATAGCACAGGGCGGGGGCTACACCTTC. The rearrangement uses TRBV19 and TRBJ1-2, with D tentatively TRBD1 (6 bases). Germline V lookup: CDR1 LNHDA, CDR2 SQIVND (reference sequence). This CDR3 contains 13 residues. V lost 1 base to trimming and J lost 8 bases, with 11 bases between them.

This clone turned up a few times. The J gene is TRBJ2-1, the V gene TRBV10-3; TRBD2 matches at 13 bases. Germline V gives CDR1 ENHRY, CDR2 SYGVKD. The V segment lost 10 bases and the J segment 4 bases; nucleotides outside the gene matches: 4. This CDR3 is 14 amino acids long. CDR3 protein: CATGTSGAYNEQFF. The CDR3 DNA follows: TGTGCCACTGGGACTAGCGGGGCTTACAATGAGCAGTTCTTC.

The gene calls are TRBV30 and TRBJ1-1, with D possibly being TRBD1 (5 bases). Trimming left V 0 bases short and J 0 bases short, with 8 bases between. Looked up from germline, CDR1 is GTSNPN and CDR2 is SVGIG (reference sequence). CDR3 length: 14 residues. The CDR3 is CAWSVPGVNTEAFF. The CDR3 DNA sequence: TGTGCCTGGAGTGTACCGGGGGTGAACACTGAAGCTTTCTTT.

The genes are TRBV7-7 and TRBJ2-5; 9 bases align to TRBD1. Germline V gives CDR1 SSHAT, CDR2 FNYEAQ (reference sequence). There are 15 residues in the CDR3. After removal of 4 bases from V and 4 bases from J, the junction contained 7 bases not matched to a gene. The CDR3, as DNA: TGTGCCAGCAGCTACCAGACAGGGGGAGGAGAGACCCAGTACTTC. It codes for CASSYQTGGGETQYF.

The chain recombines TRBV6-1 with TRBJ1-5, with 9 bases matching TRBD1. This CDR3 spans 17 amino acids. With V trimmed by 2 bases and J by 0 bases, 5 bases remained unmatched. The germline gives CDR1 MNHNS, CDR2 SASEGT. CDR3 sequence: CASSERGTGLSNQPQHF. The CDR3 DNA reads TGTGCCAGCAGTGAACGGGGGACAGGGCTTAGCAATCAGCCCCAGCATTTT.

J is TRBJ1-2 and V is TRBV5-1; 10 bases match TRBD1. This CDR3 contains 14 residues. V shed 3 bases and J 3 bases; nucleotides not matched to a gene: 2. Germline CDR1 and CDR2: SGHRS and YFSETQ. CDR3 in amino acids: CASSSGQGYYGYTF. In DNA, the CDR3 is TGCGCCAGCAGCTCGGGACAGGGGTACTATGGCTACACCTTC. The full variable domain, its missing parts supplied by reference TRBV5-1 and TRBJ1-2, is KAGVTQTPRYLIKTRGQQVTLSCSPISGHRSVSWYQQTPGQGLQFLFEYFSETQRNKGNFPGRFSGRQFSNSRSEMNVSTLELGDSALYLCASSSGQGYYGYTFGSGTRLTVV.

The CDR3 DNA sequence: TGTGCCAGCAGCTCTCGACTAGCGGGAGACACCGGGGAGCTGTTTTTT. Its protein product is CASSSRLAGDTGELFF. V gene TRBV5-8 combines with J gene TRBJ2-2; 12 bases match TRBD2. From germline, CDR1 is SGHTS and CDR2 YDEGEE. V was pared by 3 bases and J by 3 bases, with 3 bases of the junction left unmatched. The CDR3 is made up of 16 amino acids.

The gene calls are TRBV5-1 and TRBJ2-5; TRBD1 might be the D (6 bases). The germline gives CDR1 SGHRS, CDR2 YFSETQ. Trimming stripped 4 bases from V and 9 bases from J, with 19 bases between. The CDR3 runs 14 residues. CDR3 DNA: TGCGCCAGCAGCAGACGGACAGACGCCGAGGCCCAGTACTTC. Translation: CASSRRTDAEAQYF.

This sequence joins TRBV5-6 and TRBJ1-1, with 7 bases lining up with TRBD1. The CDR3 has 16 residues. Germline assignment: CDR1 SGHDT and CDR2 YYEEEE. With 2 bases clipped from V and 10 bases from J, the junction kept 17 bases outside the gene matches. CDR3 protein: CASSFRRSPRTGSAFF. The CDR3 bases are TGTGCCAGCAGCTTCCGCCGCTCGCCACGGACAGGTTCAGCTTTCTTT.